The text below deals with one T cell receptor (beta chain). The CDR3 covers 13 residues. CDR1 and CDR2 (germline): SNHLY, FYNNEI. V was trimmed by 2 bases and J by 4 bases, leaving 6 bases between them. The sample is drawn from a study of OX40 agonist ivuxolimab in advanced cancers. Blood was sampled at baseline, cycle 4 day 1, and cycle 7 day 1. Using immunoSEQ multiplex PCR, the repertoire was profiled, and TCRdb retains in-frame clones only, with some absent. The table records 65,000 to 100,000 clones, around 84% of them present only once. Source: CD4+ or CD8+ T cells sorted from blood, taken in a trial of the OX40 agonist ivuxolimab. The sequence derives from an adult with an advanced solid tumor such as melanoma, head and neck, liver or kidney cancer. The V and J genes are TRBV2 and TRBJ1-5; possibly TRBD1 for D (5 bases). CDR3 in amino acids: CASSERGNQPQHF. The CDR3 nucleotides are TGTGCCAGCAGTGAAAGGGGAAATCAGCCCCAGCATTTT.